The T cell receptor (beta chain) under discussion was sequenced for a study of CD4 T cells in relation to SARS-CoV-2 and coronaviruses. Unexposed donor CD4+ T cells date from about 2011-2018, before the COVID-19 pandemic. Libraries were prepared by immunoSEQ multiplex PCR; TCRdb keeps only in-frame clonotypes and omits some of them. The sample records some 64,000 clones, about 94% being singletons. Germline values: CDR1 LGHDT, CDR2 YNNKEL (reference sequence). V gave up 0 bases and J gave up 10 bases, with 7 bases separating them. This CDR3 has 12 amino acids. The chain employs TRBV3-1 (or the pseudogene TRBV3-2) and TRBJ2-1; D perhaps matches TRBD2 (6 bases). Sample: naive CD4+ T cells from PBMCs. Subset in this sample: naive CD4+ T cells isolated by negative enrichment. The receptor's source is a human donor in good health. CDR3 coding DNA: TGTGCCAGCAGCCAAGAGGGGAGGGAGCAGTTCTTC. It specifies CASSQEGREQFF.